The source of this T cell receptor (beta chain) is a study of cytomegalovirus exposure and HLA in healthy donors. Study findings and constraints: Analysis was carried out at a later point, and it linked a missense DCLRE1C variant to TCR beta V- and J-gene trimming. Later analysis identified several of the most significant clusters that appeared linked to common viral pathogens. A later analysis reportedly found that, within productive TCRs, an Asian-associated ancestry cluster had fewer N-insertions than the mean observed across the approximately 670 donors.

The PCR ran on 60 Vbeta and 13 Jbeta primers. Original methodology: Approximately 78 million unique TCR beta chains, roughly 11 million of them shared, were counted by a later analysis. Data came from immunoSEQ multiplex PCR; TCRdb stores just in-frame clones and leaves some out. From that table come the V and J calls and clone size; the DNA was used to work out D and trimming. In the table there are 95,000 to 100,000 clones, 75% to 90% of which are singletons. V was trimmed by 2 bases and J by 3 bases, leaving 16 bases between them. Germline V gives CDR1 MNHEY, CDR2 SVGAGI. The CDR3 has 16 amino acids. Regarding this clone: What it binds is not known.

The sequence was obtained from a man between 25 and 39 years old in good health and CMV-seronegative. Sequencing input: PBMCs. V usage is TRBV6-5 and J usage is TRBJ1-1, with D possibly being TRBD1 (5 bases). The CDR3: CASSYRSWGGYTEAFF. The CDR3 nucleotides are TGTGCCAGCAGTTACAGGTCGTGGGGGGGGTACACTGAAGCTTTCTTT.